This passage covers 26 T cell receptor beta chains from one sample sequenced in a study of cytomegalovirus exposure and HLA in healthy donors. 13 Jbeta primers and 60 Vbeta primers were used for the PCR. The protocol was immunoSEQ multiplex PCR, while the TCRdb copy is restricted to in-frame clones and leaves out a portion. The profile shows roughly 120,000 clones, 84% of them singletons. The sample was PBMCs. The origin of the receptors is a young woman in good health and CMV-seropositive.

The chain combines TRBV13 with TRBJ2-5; 9 bases are a match to TRBD2. The J call may be faulty, since TRBJ2-7 better matches the DNA end. Germline V gene sequence: CDR1 PRHDT, CDR2 FYEKMQ (reference sequence). This CDR3 comprises 15 residues. The CDR3 region has the DNA TGTGCCAGCAGCTATGGGGAGCGGGGGGCCTACGAGCAGTACTTC. Amino acids: CASSYGERGAYEQYF.

This sequence joins TRBV6-1 and TRBJ1-6; 7 nucleotides line up with TRBD1. CDR3 size: 15 residues. Trimming took 8 bases from V and 7 from J; bases not matched to a gene: 11. In germline, CDR1 is MNHNS, CDR2 SASEGT. CDR3 DNA sequence: TGTGCCAGCGACAATGACAGGGCCTTGAATTCACCCCTCCACTTT. It specifies CASDNDRALNSPLHF.

The rearrangement links TRBV9 to TRBJ1-2, with D possibly TRBD1 on 6 matching bases. Germline V gene lookup returns CDR1 SGDLS and CDR2 YYNGEE. This CDR3 contains 14 residues. The germline V and J ends were trimmed by 0 bases and 5 bases, with 11 bases remaining between them. The CDR3 protein is CASSVASGEYGYTF. Here the CDR3 DNA reads TGTGCCAGCAGCGTAGCATCAGGGGAATATGGCTACACCTTC.

The rearrangement joins TRBV14 to TRBJ2-1; TRBD1 is a possible D gene (6 bases). Germline V lookup: CDR1 SGHDN, CDR2 FVKESK. The CDR3 consists of 14 residues. V was pared by 1 base and J by 7 bases, with 11 bases between. The CDR3 coding sequence is TGTGCCAGCAGCCAAGTAAATAGGGGGAATGAGCAGTTCTTC. Amino acid sequence: CASSQVNRGNEQFF. Filled out from reference TRBV14 and TRBJ2-1, the complete variable domain reads EAGVTQFPSHSVIEKGQTVTLRCDPISGHDNLYWYRRVMGKEIKFLLHFVKESKQDESGMPNNRFLAERTGGTYSTLKVQPAELEDSGVYFCASSQVNRGNEQFFGPGTRLTVL.

The chain uses TRBV4-1 and TRBJ2-1, with 11 positions matching TRBD2. Germline V lookup: CDR1 MGHRA, CDR2 YSYEKL. The junction had 24 bases not matched to a gene; V was cut back by 0 bases and J by 11 bases. This CDR3 is built from 21 residues. The CDR3 DNA reads as TGCGCCAGCAGCCAAGATAGGGGGTCGGCTAGCGGGGGGCAAGGCGGGTATCAGCAGTTCTTC. This translates into CASSQDRGSASGGQGGYQQFF.

The sample holds one count of this clone. The rearrangement uses TRBV2 and TRBJ1-5; D is ambiguous. Germline assignment: CDR1 SNHLY and CDR2 FYNNEI. This CDR3 is 15 amino acids long. Trimming left V 4 bases short and J 3 bases short, with 13 bases between. CDR3 sequence: CASSVEGDPNQPQHF. DNA for the CDR3: TGTGCCAGCAGTGTAGAGGGAGACCCCAATCAGCCCCAGCATTTT.

The rearrangement uses TRBV27 and TRBJ2-1, with 11 nucleotides matching TRBD2. The length of the CDR3 is 15 residues. Germline V CDR1 and CDR2: MNHEY, SMNVEV (reference sequence). Unmatched junction bases numbered 7, after V lost 5 bases and J lost 7 bases. The CDR3, as DNA: TGTGCCAGCAGTCCAATAGCGGGGGGGAGGAATGAGCAGTTCTTC. This codes for CASSPIAGGRNEQFF.

This chain joins TRBV7-9 and TRBJ1-5; TRBD1 might be the D (5 bases). Germline assignment: CDR1 SEHNR and CDR2 FQNEAQ (reference sequence). The CDR3 is 14 amino acids. CDR3 loop: CSSTRGTGNQPQHF. In DNA form, the CDR3 reads TGTTCCTCCACAAGGGGAACTGGCAATCAGCCCCAGCATTTT.

The rearrangement uses TRBV5-1 and TRBJ1-4, with D hard to call. Germline assignment: CDR1 SGHRS and CDR2 YFSETQ. V dropped 1 base and J dropped 0 bases, with 7 bases sitting between them. The CDR3 has 15 residues. The CDR3 nucleotides read TGCGCCAGCAGCTTGTCAGTAACAACTAATGAAAAACTGTTTTTT. Translation gives CASSLSVTTNEKLFF.

V usage is TRBV2 and J usage is TRBJ1-6; no clear D gene. The germline gives CDR1 SNHLY, CDR2 FYNNEI. The CDR3 contains 12 residues. CDR3 loop: CASDKNNSPLHF. The CDR3 DNA reads as TGTGCAAGTGACAAGAATAATTCACCCCTCCACTTT.

V usage is TRBV27 and J usage is TRBJ2-1; D might be TRBD2 (6 bases). This CDR3 is built from 15 residues. Trimming took off 0 bases at V and 1 base at J, with 7 bases between the two ends. The germline V gene has CDR1 MNHEY and CDR2 SMNVEV (reference sequence). The CDR3: CASSLSGTSYNEQFF. The CDR3 DNA sequence: TGTGCCAGCAGTTTATCAGGGACTTCCTACAATGAGCAGTTCTTC.

This clone was counted a single time. The chain couples TRBV5-4 to TRBJ2-7; D unclear. Germline values: CDR1 SGHNT, CDR2 YYREEE (reference sequence). Trimming stripped 2 bases from V and 3 bases from J, with 12 bases between. This CDR3 spans 14 amino acids. The CDR3, as DNA: TGTGCCAGCAGCTTTTCCGGGTCCAACTACGAGCAGTACTTC. Its protein is CASSFSGSNYEQYF.

V usage is TRBV9 and J usage is TRBJ2-7; 11 nucleotides agree with TRBD2. With 4 bases clipped from V and 5 bases from J, the junction kept 8 bases outside the gene matches. The CDR3 is 15 amino acids. Germline values: CDR1 SGDLS, CDR2 YYNGEE. The CDR3 is CASSRLAGGRNEQYF. In DNA, the CDR3 is TGTGCCAGCAGCCGCCTAGCGGGGGGCCGTAACGAGCAGTACTTC.

With respect to this clone: An end of the junction differs from the germline gene, which may be a read error. The gene calls are TRBV5-1 and TRBJ2-1, with D perhaps matching TRBD1 (5 bases). Germline CDR1 and CDR2: SGHRS and YFSETQ. This CDR3 has 15 amino acids. DNA for the CDR3: TGCGCCAGCAGTACCTCGACAGCGATAACCAATGAACAGTTCTTC. Its protein product is CASSTSTAITNEQFF.

The chain is built from TRBV6-1 and TRBJ2-1; perhaps TRBD2 as D (7 bases). The CDR3 runs 13 residues. Germline V gives CDR1 MNHNS, CDR2 SASEGT. V lost 9 bases to trimming and J lost 5 bases, with 14 bases between them. CDR3 region: CASYEGGHNEQFF. The CDR3 DNA follows: TGTGCCAGTTACGAGGGGGGGCACAATGAGCAGTTCTTC.

The chain combines TRBV14 with TRBJ2-7, with 8 bases lining up with TRBD1. The CDR3 is 14 residues long. Germline loops: CDR1 SGHDN, CDR2 FVKESK. Trimming at V came to 3 bases and at J to 4 bases, leaving 5 bases not matched to a gene. CDR3 sequence: CASSHLDRGYEQYF. The CDR3 coding sequence is TGTGCCAGCAGCCACCTAGACAGGGGATACGAGCAGTACTTC.

There are a few counts of this clone. This chain connects TRBV6-4 to TRBJ2-3; 7 bases fit TRBD2. V lost 2 bases to trimming and J lost 2 bases; unmatched junction nucleotides: 4. The CDR3 contains 15 residues. Germline CDR1 MRHNA, CDR2 SNTAGT. This CDR3 reads CASSDGAGDTDTQYF. The CDR3 nucleotides read TGTGCCAGCAGTGACGGGGCGGGGGACACAGATACGCAGTATTTT.

The rearrangement links TRBV28 to TRBJ2-5, with a tentative D call TRBD2 (5 bases). V was clipped by 7 bases and J by 4 bases, with 7 bases between them. Germline V gene sequence: CDR1 MDHEN, CDR2 SYDVKM. There are 11 residues in the CDR3. Here the CDR3 DNA reads TGTGCCAGCACGCGGGCAGAGACCCAGTACTTC. It is translated as CASTRAETQYF.

This chain links TRBV12-5 with TRBJ1-1; D remains ambiguous. The CDR3 is made up of 16 amino acids. Germline V gene lookup returns CDR1 LGHNT and CDR2 FRNRAP. V was pared by 0 bases and J by 4 bases, with 15 bases between. CDR3 sequence reads: CASGLVKVGRCTEAFF. The CDR3 DNA is TGTGCTAGTGGTTTGGTCAAGGTCGGGAGGTGCACTGAAGCTTTCTTT.

The chain joins TRBV19 to TRBJ2-5; possibly TRBD2 for D (5 bases). Trimming pared 1 base from V and 5 bases from J, leaving 11 bases between. This CDR3 is built from 14 residues. Germline-derived CDR1 and CDR2 are LNHDA and SQIVND (reference sequence). In DNA, the CDR3 is TGTGCCAGTAGTATAGGGTGGACGGGGGAGACCCAGTACTTC. Its translation: CASSIGWTGETQYF.

The chain is built from TRBV10-3 and TRBJ2-7, with D tentatively TRBD2 (7 bases). Per the germline V gene, CDR1 is ENHRY and CDR2 is SYGVKD. The CDR3 length is 16 residues. V dropped 7 bases and J dropped 2 bases, with 21 bases sitting between them. CDR3 nucleotide sequence: TGTGCCATCAACTCGCCTGAGAGGGGGGGGCCCTACGAGCAGTACTTC. This encodes CAINSPERGGPYEQYF.

This clone came up once. J is TRBJ1-1 and V is TRBV27, with 11 positions matching TRBD1. There are 15 residues in the CDR3. Germline lookup yields CDR1 MNHEY and CDR2 SMNVEV (reference sequence). With V trimmed by 2 bases and J by 5 bases, 4 bases remained unmatched. Here the CDR3 DNA reads TGTGCCAGCAGTTTACACGGGACAGGGGGGACTGAAGCTTTCTTT. The encoded protein is CASSLHGTGGTEAFF.

The chain combines TRBV27 with TRBJ1-2; perhaps TRBD1 as D (5 bases). The V and J ends lost 2 bases and 7 bases respectively, with 8 bases between them. Germline loops: CDR1 MNHEY, CDR2 SMNVEV (reference sequence). There are 12 residues in the CDR3. The DNA for the CDR3 is TGTGCCAGCAGTTTAAACGGGGGTGGCTACACCTTC. It is translated as CASSLNGGGYTF.

In this sample, this clone turned up a few times. The chain couples TRBV5-1 to TRBJ2-7; D remains unclear. The germline V gene encodes CDR1 SGHRS and CDR2 YFSETQ. Between the trimmed V and J ends, which lost 4 bases and 0 bases, there was a span of 8 bases. This CDR3 is 13 amino acids long. CDR3 DNA: TGCGCCAGCAGCACGGCGGCCTCCTACGAGCAGTACTTC. Translation gives CASSTAASYEQYF.

In this sample, this clone turned up once. J is TRBJ2-5 and V is TRBV5-4; 11 bases fit TRBD2. Trimming cost V 2 bases and J 5 bases; bases outside gene matches: 2. The CDR3 covers 14 residues. Germline V CDR1 and CDR2: SGHNT, YYREEE (reference sequence). The DNA of the CDR3 is TGTGCCAGCAGCTTCGGGACTAGCGGTGAGACCCAGTACTTC. Translated: CASSFGTSGETQYF.

This clone was picked up a small number of times. The V gene is TRBV4-2, the J gene TRBJ1-4; 8 nucleotides line up with TRBD1. V lost 5 bases, J lost 8 bases, and 10 bases stayed unmatched. Germline assignment: CDR1 LGHNA and CDR2 YNFKEQ. This CDR3 contains 15 residues. This CDR3 is CASSWAGTGAEKLFF. CDR3 bases: TGTGCCAGCAGCTGGGCCGGGACAGGCGCCGAAAAACTGTTTTTT.